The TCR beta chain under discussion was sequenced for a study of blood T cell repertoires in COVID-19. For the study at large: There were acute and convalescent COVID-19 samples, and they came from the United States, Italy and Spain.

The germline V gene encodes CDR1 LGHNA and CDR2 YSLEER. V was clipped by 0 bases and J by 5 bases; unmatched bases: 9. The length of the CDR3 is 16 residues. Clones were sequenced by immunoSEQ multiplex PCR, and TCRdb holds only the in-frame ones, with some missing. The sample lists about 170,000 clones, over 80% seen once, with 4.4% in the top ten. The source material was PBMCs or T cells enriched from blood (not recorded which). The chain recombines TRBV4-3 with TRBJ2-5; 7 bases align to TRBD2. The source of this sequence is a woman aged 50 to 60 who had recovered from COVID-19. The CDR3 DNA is TGCGCCAGCAGCCAAGAAGTAACGGGAGGCGGCGAGACCCAGTACTTC. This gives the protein CASSQEVTGGGETQYF.